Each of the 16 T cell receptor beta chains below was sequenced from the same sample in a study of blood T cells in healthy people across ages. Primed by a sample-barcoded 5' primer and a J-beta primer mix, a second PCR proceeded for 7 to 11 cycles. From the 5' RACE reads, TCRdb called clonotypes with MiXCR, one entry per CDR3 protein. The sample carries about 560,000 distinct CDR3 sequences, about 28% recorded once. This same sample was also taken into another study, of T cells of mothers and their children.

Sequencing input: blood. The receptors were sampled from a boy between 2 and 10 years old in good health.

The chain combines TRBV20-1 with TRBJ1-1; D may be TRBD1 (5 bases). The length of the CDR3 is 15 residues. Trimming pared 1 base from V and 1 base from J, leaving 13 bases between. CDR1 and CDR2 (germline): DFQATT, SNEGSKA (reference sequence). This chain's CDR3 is CSARVSGQANTEAFF. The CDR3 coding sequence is TGCAGTGCTAGAGTGTCAGGGCAGGCGAACACTGAAGCTTTCTTT.

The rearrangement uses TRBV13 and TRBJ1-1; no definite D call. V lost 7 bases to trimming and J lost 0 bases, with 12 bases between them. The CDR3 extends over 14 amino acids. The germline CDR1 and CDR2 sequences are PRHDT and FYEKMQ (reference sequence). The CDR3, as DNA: TGTGCCAGCACAACGGGATTCATGAACACTGAAGCTTTCTTT. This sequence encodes CASTTGFMNTEAFF.

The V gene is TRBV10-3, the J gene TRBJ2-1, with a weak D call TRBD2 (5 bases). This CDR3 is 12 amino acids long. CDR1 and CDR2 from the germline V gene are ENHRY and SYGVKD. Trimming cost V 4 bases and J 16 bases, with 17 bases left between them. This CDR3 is CAISANSGDRFF. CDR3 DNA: TGTGCCATCAGTGCAAATTCCGGGGATCGTTTCTTC.

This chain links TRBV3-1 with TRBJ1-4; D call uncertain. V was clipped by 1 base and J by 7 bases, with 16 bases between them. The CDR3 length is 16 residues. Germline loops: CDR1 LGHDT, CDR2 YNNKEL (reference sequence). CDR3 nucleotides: TGTGCCAGCAGCCAAGGGGTCATACGTGGAGGTGAAAAACTGTTTTTT. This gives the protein CASSQGVIRGGEKLFF.

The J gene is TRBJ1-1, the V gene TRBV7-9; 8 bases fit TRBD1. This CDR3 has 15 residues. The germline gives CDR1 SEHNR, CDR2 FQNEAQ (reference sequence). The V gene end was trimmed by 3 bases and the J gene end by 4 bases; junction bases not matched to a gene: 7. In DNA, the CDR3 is TGTGCCAGCAGCTTTCTGACAGGGGTCCCCACTGAAGCTTTCTTT. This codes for CASSFLTGVPTEAFF.

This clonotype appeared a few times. The CDR3 sequence: CASSVEGVRGSPGANVLTF. The CDR3 DNA is TGTGCCAGCAGCGTAGAGGGAGTGAGGGGTTCCCCTGGGGCCAACGTCCTGACTTTC. The chain recombines TRBV9 with TRBJ2-6; D possibly uses TRBD1 or TRBD2 (5 bases each). Trimming stripped 0 bases from V and 2 bases from J, with 18 bases between. Germline assignment: CDR1 SGDLS and CDR2 YYNGEE. This CDR3 region has 19 residues.

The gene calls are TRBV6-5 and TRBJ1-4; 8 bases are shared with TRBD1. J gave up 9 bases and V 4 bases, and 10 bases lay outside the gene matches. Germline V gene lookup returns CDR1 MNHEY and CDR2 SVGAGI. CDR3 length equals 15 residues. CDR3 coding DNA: TGTGCCAGCAGTTCACGGACAGGGTCGCTACAAAAACTGTTTTTT. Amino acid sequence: CASSSRTGSLQKLFF.

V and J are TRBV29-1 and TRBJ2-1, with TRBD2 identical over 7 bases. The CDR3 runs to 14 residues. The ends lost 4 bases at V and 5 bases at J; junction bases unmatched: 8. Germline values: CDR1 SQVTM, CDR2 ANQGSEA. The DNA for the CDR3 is TGCAGCGTTGTAGGCGGGAGAGGGGACAATGAGCAGTTCTTC. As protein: CSVVGGRGDNEQFF.

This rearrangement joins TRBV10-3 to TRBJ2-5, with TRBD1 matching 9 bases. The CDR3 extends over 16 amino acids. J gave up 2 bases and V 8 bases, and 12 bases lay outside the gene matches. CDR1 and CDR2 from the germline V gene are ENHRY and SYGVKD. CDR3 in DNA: TGTGCCATCGGGGGACAGGGAGGTTCGCGGCAAGAGACCCAGTACTTC. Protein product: CAIGGQGGSRQETQYF.

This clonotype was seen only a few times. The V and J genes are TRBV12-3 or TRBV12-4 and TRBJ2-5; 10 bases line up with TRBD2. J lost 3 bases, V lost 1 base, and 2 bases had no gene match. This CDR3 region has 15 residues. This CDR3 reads CASSLELAGEETQYF. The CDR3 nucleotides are TGTGCCAGCAGTTTAGAGCTAGCGGGGGAAGAGACCCAGTACTTC.

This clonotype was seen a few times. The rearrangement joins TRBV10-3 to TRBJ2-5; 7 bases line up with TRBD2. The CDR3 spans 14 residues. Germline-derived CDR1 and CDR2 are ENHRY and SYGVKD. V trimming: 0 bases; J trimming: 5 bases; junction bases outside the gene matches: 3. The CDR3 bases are TGTGCCATCAGTGAGTCCGGGGAGGGTGAGACCCAGTACTTC. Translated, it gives CAISESGEGETQYF.

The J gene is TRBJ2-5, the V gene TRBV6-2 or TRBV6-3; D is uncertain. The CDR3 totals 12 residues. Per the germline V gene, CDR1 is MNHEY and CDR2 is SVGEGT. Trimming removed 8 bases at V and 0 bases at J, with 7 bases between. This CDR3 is CASRQDQETQYF. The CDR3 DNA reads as TGTGCCAGCCGTCAGGACCAAGAGACCCAGTACTTC.

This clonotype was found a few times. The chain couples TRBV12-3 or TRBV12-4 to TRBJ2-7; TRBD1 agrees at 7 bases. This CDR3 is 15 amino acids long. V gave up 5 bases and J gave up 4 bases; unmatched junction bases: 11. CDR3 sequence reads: CASSRPGQWRYEQYF. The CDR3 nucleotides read TGTGCCAGCAGTCGGCCGGGACAGTGGCGGTACGAGCAGTACTTC.

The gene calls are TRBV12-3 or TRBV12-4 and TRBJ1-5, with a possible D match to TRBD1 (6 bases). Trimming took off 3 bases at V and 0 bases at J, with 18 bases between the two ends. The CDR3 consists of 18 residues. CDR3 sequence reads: CASSFDPGAYYSNQPQHF. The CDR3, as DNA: TGTGCCAGCAGTTTTGACCCAGGGGCGTATTATAGCAATCAGCCCCAGCATTTT.

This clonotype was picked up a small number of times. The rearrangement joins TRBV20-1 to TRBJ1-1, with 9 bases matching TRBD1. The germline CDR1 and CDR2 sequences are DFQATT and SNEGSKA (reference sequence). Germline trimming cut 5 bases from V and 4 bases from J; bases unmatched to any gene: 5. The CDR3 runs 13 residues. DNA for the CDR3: TGCAGTGCTGCGGACAGGGGTCTCACTGAAGCTTTCTTT. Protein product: CSAADRGLTEAFF.

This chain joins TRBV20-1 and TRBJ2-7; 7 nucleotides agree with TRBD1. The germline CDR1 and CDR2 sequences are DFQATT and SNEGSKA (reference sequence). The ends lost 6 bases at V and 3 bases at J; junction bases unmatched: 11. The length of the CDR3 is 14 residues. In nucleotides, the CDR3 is TGCAGTGCCGCAGACAGGGCGCAACTCTACGAGCAGTACTTC. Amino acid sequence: CSAADRAQLYEQYF.